The 25 T cell receptor beta chains below were found in one sample sequenced in a study of regulatory T cells in long-lasting Graves disease. Time point meaning: newly diagnosed GD, antithyroid drugs for less than 3 months. PBMC-extracted RNA yielded the TCR library. Relying on iRepertoire HTBI primers and Arm-PCR of CDR3 regions, the team built TCR beta libraries. TCRdb processed the multiplex PCR reads anew with MiXCR; each CDR3 protein has one entry. Of around 330,000 distinct CDR3 sequences listed, 15% to 20% were seen once; the top ten hold less than 40%. Sequencing was performed on peripheral blood mononuclear cells (PBMCs), taken at new diagnosis, from a patient treated with antithyroid drugs. The receptors come from a female donor with Graves disease.

There are many counts of this clonotype. The chain links TRBV2 to TRBJ2-7, with TRBD1 matching 9 bases. V dropped 6 bases and J dropped 6; count of bases not matched to a gene: 9. CDR1 is SNHLY and CDR2 is FYNNEI in the germline V gene. The CDR3 length is 14 residues. CDR3 sequence reads: CASSAAGTGFEQYF. CDR3 nucleotide sequence: TGTGCCAGCAGCGCCGCCGGGACAGGGTTCGAGCAGTACTTC. Together with reference TRBV2 and TRBJ2-7, the CDR3 gives the full variable domain: EPEVTQTPSHQVTQMGQEVILRCVPISNHLYFYWYRQILGQKVEFLVSFYNNEISEKSEIFDDQFSVERPDGSNFTLKIRSTKLEDSAMYFCASSAAGTGFEQYFGPGTRLTVT.

The rearrangement links TRBV4-2 to TRBJ2-7; D is uncertain. V gave up 4 bases and J gave up 0 bases, with 10 bases separating them. The germline V gene encodes CDR1 LGHNA and CDR2 YNFKEQ. The CDR3 is 14 residues long. CDR3 residues: CASSLPVTSYEQYF. For the CDR3, the DNA is TGTGCCAGCAGCCTCCCCGTAACCTCCTACGAGCAGTACTTC.

This clonotype was recorded at least ten times. V gene TRBV11-2 combines with J gene TRBJ2-1; D ambiguous. V was pared by 1 base and J by 10 bases, with 5 bases between. CDR3 length equals 11 residues. In germline, CDR1 is SGHAT, CDR2 FQNNGV. As DNA, the CDR3 is TGTGCCAGCAGCTTAGCGGAGGAGCAGTTCTTC. The encoded protein is CASSLAEEQFF.

In this sample, this clonotype turned up many times. The chain is built from TRBV30 and TRBJ2-3, with TRBD2 identical over 8 bases. Germline assignment: CDR1 GTSNPN and CDR2 SVGIG (reference sequence). The CDR3 runs to 13 residues. V gave up 4 bases and J gave up 0 bases; unmatched junction bases: 0. CDR3 sequence: CAWTSGSTDTQYF. As DNA, the CDR3 is TGTGCCTGGACTAGCGGGAGCACAGATACGCAGTATTTT.

This clonotype was recorded at least ten times. This rearrangement joins TRBV19 to TRBJ2-1, with 15 nucleotides matching TRBD2. CDR3 length equals 16 residues. Germline-derived CDR1 and CDR2 are LNHDA and SQIVND (reference sequence). V gave up 6 bases and J gave up 12 bases; unmatched junction bases: 12. The CDR3 coding sequence is TGTGCCAGTAGCGCCTCTCGGGGACTAGCGGGAGGCTGGCAGTTCTTC. The encoded protein is CASSASRGLAGGWQFF.

The sample holds a few counts of this clonotype. This rearrangement joins TRBV7-6 to TRBJ2-6; TRBD1 agrees at 7 bases. V lost 5 bases and J lost 1; bases outside the gene matches: 11. The CDR3 covers 18 residues. Germline V CDR1 and CDR2: SGHVS, FNYEAQ. Here the CDR3 reads CASSPDPGTVSGANVLTF. CDR3 coding DNA: TGTGCCAGCAGCCCGGACCCTGGGACAGTATCTGGGGCCAACGTCCTGACTTTC. Full variable domain (remainder filled in from reference TRBV7-6 and TRBJ2-6): GAGVSQSPRYKVTKRGQDVALRCDPISGHVSLYWYRQALGQGPEFLTYFNYEAQQDKSGLPNDRFSAERPEGSISTLTIQRTEQRDSAMYRCASSPDPGTVSGANVLTFGAGSRLTVL.

In its sample, this clonotype was seen many times. J is TRBJ1-1 and V is TRBV30; unclear D gene. Per germline, CDR1 GTSNPN and CDR2 SVGIG (reference sequence). Trimming shortened V by 5 bases and J by 5 bases, and 9 bases separated the two germline ends. The CDR3 has 11 amino acids. This CDR3 is CAWRVWTEAFF. The CDR3 DNA reads TGTGCCTGGCGGGTATGGACTGAAGCTTTCTTT.

In its sample, this clonotype was seen a few times. The chain joins TRBV6-1 to TRBJ2-3, with no clear D. V was trimmed by 10 bases and J by 1 base, leaving 9 bases between them. Per germline, CDR1 MNHNS and CDR2 SASEGT. The CDR3 has 12 residues. The CDR3 DNA follows: TGTGCCACTGGAAGGGGCACAGATACGCAGTATTTT. This encodes CATGRGTDTQYF.

This clonotype has a count of ten or more. The chain uses TRBV27 and TRBJ2-3; maybe TRBD2 (6 bases). CDR3 length: 15 amino acids. The V and J ends lost 4 bases and 2 bases respectively, with 13 bases between them. CDR1 and CDR2 (germline): MNHEY, SMNVEV (reference sequence). The CDR3 region is CASSWRGFSTDTQYF. Written as DNA, the CDR3 is TGTGCCAGCAGTTGGCGGGGTTTCTCCACAGATACGCAGTATTTT.

The rearrangement joins TRBV7-3 to TRBJ1-1; TRBD1 might be the D (6 bases). CDR3 length equals 16 residues. Germline-derived CDR1 and CDR2 are SGHTA and FQGTGA. Trimming shortened V by 4 bases and J by 7 bases, and 22 bases separated the two germline ends. CDR3 bases: TGTGCCAGCAGCTCTGATAAGCTCAGGGGCTCGGGTGAAGCTTTCTTT. Its protein is CASSSDKLRGSGEAFF.

This clonotype was recorded at least ten times. CDR3 amino acids: CSVKRTAKYNEQFF. In DNA form, the CDR3 reads TGCAGCGTTAAACGGACCGCTAAGTACAATGAGCAGTTCTTC. The chain uses TRBV29-1 and TRBJ2-1, with unresolved D. The germline V gene has CDR1 SQVTM and CDR2 ANQGSEA. Trimming stripped 5 bases from V and 4 bases from J, with 15 bases between. The CDR3 covers 14 residues.

J is TRBJ2-7 and V is TRBV11-3; TRBD2 matches at 13 bases. The V segment lost 5 bases and the J segment 3 bases; nucleotides outside the gene matches: 4. CDR1 and CDR2 from the germline V gene are SGHNT and YENEEA. The CDR3 length is 15 residues. The CDR3 is CASSTGLAGLYEQYF. Here the CDR3 DNA reads TGTGCCAGCAGCACGGGACTAGCGGGACTCTACGAGCAGTACTTC.

The table lists this clonotype with a few counts. The chain carries TRBV28 and TRBJ1-6; D is possibly TRBD1 (6 bases). The CDR3 runs to 14 residues. Germline CDR1 MDHEN, CDR2 SYDVKM. Trimming removed 7 bases at V and 9 bases at J, with 16 bases between. CDR3 sequence reads: CASTDRTSPSPLHF. CDR3 in DNA: TGTGCCAGCACCGACAGGACCAGCCCTTCACCCCTCCACTTT.

In this sample, this clonotype turned up many times. The chain couples TRBV12-3 or TRBV12-4 to TRBJ2-7; possible D gene TRBD1, 6 bases. V lost 3 bases and J lost 4, with 13 bases in between. This CDR3 comprises 14 residues. CDR3 amino acids: CASSFIGQTYEQYF. The DNA for the CDR3 is TGTGCCAGCAGTTTTATAGGACAGACTTACGAGCAGTACTTC.

The table lists this clonotype with many counts. The chain employs TRBV27 and TRBJ1-1; D is possibly TRBD1 (5 bases). The CDR3 covers 14 residues. Germline assignment: CDR1 MNHEY and CDR2 SMNVEV (reference sequence). The V end lost 6 bases, the J end lost 0 bases, and 11 bases lay between the germline ends. The CDR3 region is CASSSTDMNTEAFF. CDR3 nucleotides: TGTGCCAGCAGCTCGACAGACATGAACACTGAAGCTTTCTTT.

There are many counts of this clonotype. The chain couples TRBV14 to TRBJ2-1, with D uncertain. The CDR3 length is 14 residues. Germline CDR1 SGHDN, CDR2 FVKESK. V was trimmed by 4 bases and J by 4 bases, leaving 11 bases between them. The CDR3 nucleotides read TGTGCCAGCAGCCGTGACCAGAGGTACAATGAGCAGTTCTTC. Protein: CASSRDQRYNEQFF.

This clonotype was counted a few times. The chain employs TRBV18 and TRBJ1-5; TRBD1 matches at 10 bases. The germline V gene has CDR1 KGHSH and CDR2 LQKENI. V lost 2 bases and J lost 10; bases outside the gene matches: 11. This CDR3 contains 16 residues. CDR3 sequence (DNA): TGTGCCAGCTCACCAACCGGCGGACAGGGGGAAGAACCCCAGCATTTT. Translated: CASSPTGGQGEEPQHF.

This chain connects TRBV19 to TRBJ2-7; possibly TRBD2 for D (5 bases). Germline V gene data show CDR1 as LNHDA and CDR2 as SQIVND (reference sequence). V was clipped by 5 bases and J by 3 bases, with 11 bases between them. CDR3 length: 13 residues. The CDR3 DNA is TGTGCCAGTAGTGCTCGGGGAATCTACGAGCAGTACTTC. Its translation is CASSARGIYEQYF.

A note on this clonotype: A read error is the likely source, as a far larger clone sits one nucleotide away. The rearrangement uses TRBV12-3 or TRBV12-4 and TRBJ2-3, with 11 bases lining up with TRBD2. Matching the DNA end better, TRBJ2-7 makes the J call doubtful. This CDR3 spans 14 amino acids. The CDR3 protein is CASSLGLADNEQYF. Written as DNA, the CDR3 is TGTGCCAGCAGTTTGGGACTAGCGGACAATGAGCAGTACTTC.

A few counts support this clonotype. The chain employs TRBV24-1 and TRBJ1-6, with 9 bases matching TRBD1. The V gene end was trimmed by 3 bases and the J gene end by 6 bases; junction bases not matched to a gene: 5. CDR3 length: 16 amino acids. Germline V gives CDR1 KGHDR, CDR2 SFDVKD. The CDR3 DNA follows: TGTGCCACCAGTGATGTACCGGGACAGGGTAATTCACCCCTCCACTTT. It is translated as CATSDVPGQGNSPLHF.

This clonotype was seen many times. The chain couples TRBV28 to TRBJ2-7, with TRBD2 matching 12 bases. This CDR3 region has 16 residues. From germline, CDR1 is MDHEN and CDR2 SYDVKM. The V and J ends lost 4 bases and 1 base, in that order; junction bases with no gene match: 5. The chain's CDR3 is CASSSQGLAGSYEQYF. The CDR3 DNA reads as TGTGCCAGCAGTTCCCAAGGACTAGCGGGATCCTACGAGCAGTACTTC. Using reference TRBV28 and TRBJ2-7 for the parts outside the CDR3, the full variable domain is DVKVTQSSRYLVKRTGEKVFLECVQDMDHENMFWYRQDPGLGLRLIYFSYDVKMKEKGDIPEGYSVSREKKERFSLILESASTNQTSMYLCASSSQGLAGSYEQYFGPGTRLTVT.

In this sample, this clonotype turned up many times. This chain joins TRBV6-2 or TRBV6-3 and TRBJ2-3; TRBD1 matches at 8 bases. V gave up 3 bases and J gave up 6 bases; unmatched junction bases: 8. The CDR3 totals 15 residues. Germline CDR1 MNHEY, CDR2 SVGEGT. CDR3 nucleotide sequence: TGTGCCAGCAGTTATTCAGGACAGGGCAAGGATACGCAGTATTTT. Its protein product is CASSYSGQGKDTQYF.

This clonotype was seen at least ten times. The chain has TRBV20-1 and TRBJ2-2; D gene uncertain. Per the germline V gene, CDR1 is DFQATT and CDR2 is SNEGSKA (reference sequence). CDR3 length equals 12 residues. V lost 3 bases and J 5 bases, leaving 7 bases between the germline ends. The CDR3 region has the DNA TGCAGTGCTAGTCGTCCGACCGGGGAGCTGTTTTTT. Its protein product is CSASRPTGELFF.

This clonotype was recorded many times. The chain links TRBV11-2 to TRBJ2-7; 9 bases match TRBD2. The CDR3 is 14 residues long. Losses at the gene ends were 1 base for V and 4 bases for J; bases not matched to a gene: 2. Germline V CDR1 and CDR2: SGHAT, FQNNGV. The CDR3 DNA follows: TGTGCCAGCAGCTTAGCTAGCGGGAAATACGAGCAGTACTTC. Amino acids: CASSLASGKYEQYF.

This clonotype was counted ten times or more. The junction differs from germline at one of its ends, possibly a read error. The V call is TRBV7-7, the J call TRBJ2-2; D ambiguous. Germline loops: CDR1 SSHAT, CDR2 FNYEAQ (reference sequence). This CDR3 region has 14 residues. CDR3 in DNA: TGTGCTAGCAGCTCGAGCGTCTCCACCGGGGAGCTGTTTTTT. Amino acid sequence: CASSSSVSTGELFF.